These T cell receptor beta chains were read from a single sample in a study of graft-versus-host responses after intestinal transplantation. Profiled with immunoSEQ multiplex PCR; TCRdb holds only in-frame clones, not every one. The repertoire consists of about 4,600 clones, with roughly 24% occurring once and the leading ten covering roughly 4.5%. Sequencing was performed on alloreactive CD4+ T cells from a mixed lymphocyte reaction culture, taken before intestinal transplant. These receptors all stem from a human patient who received an intestinal transplant. CDR3s include the opening cysteine and the closing phenylalanine or tryptophan. The D gene is left open where the match is weak. Size is stated for part of the rows, as once, few or many counts, or as a class when the clone is expanded.

J: TRBJ2-4; size: NA; V: TRBV5-6; D: TRBD2; CDR3: CASSLRPGGARAKNIQYF; DNA: TGTGCCAGCAGCTTGAGGCCGGGGGGGGCCCGGGCCAAAAACATTCAGTACTTC
J: TRBJ2-3; size: once; V: TRBV29-1; D: NA; CDR3: CSSRGLADTQYF; DNA: TGCAGCTCGCGGGGGCTGGCAGATACGCAGTATTTT
J: TRBJ2-5; size: few; V: TRBV29-1; D: NA; CDR3: CSVRRGPETQYF; DNA: TGCAGCGTTCGCCGGGGCCCGGAGACCCAGTACTTC
J: TRBJ1-2; size: NA; V: TRBV11-3; D: NA; CDR3: CASSYEANLGKTYGYTF; DNA: TGTGCCAGCAGCTATGAAGCCAATCTCGGAAAGACCTATGGCTACACCTTC
J: TRBJ1-1; size: NA; V: TRBV6-6; D: NA; CDR3: CASRNRVAEAFF; DNA: TGTGCCAGCAGGAATCGCGTCGCTGAAGCTTTCTTT
J: TRBJ2-1; size: large; V: TRBV6-6; D: NA; CDR3: CASSYGPPPYNEQFF; DNA: TGTGCCAGCAGTTACGGGCCGCCGCCCTACAATGAGCAGTTCTTC
J: TRBJ2-5; size: NA; V: TRBV5-4; D: TRBD2; CDR3: CASSLSRLAGGETQYF; DNA: TGTGCCAGCAGCTTGTCCCGACTAGCGGGGGGGGAGACCCAGTACTTC
J: TRBJ1-6; size: few; V: TRBV9; D: TRBD1; CDR3: CASSATPQGDTLHF; DNA: TGTGCCAGCAGCGCCACTCCTCAGGGGGACACCCTCCACTTT
J: TRBJ1-5; size: NA; V: TRBV6-9; D: NA; CDR3: CASSPRGHSNQPQHF; DNA: TGTGCCAGCAGTCCAAGAGGGCATAGCAATCAGCCCCAGCATTTT
J: TRBJ2-7; size: NA; V: TRBV11-2; D: TRBD1; CDR3: CASSLGGTAYEQYF; DNA: TGTGCCAGCAGCTTAGGAGGGACAGCCTACGAGCAGTACTTC
J: TRBJ1-1; size: few; V: TRBV6-5; D: NA; CDR3: CASSYFRDGTEAFF; DNA: TGTGCCAGCAGTTACTTCAGGGATGGCACTGAAGCTTTCTTT
J: TRBJ1-6; size: NA; V: TRBV5-4; D: TRBD1; CDR3: CASSLTGAHNSPLHF; DNA: TGTGCCAGCAGCCTGACAGGGGCTCACAATTCACCCCTCCACTTT
J: TRBJ2-1; size: NA; V: TRBV6-1; D: TRBD2; CDR3: CASSKVKTSSGAYNEQFF; DNA: TGTGCCAGCAGTAAAGTAAAGACCTCTAGCGGGGCCTACAATGAGCAGTTCTTC
J: TRBJ2-5; size: NA; V: TRBV10-3; D: NA; CDR3: CAISDGTRIAETQYF; DNA: TGTGCCATCAGTGACGGGACAAGGATTGCGGAGACCCAGTACTTC
J: TRBJ1-6; size: few; V: TRBV6-7; D: NA; CDR3: CASSLQGSYNSPLHF; DNA: TGTGCCAGCAGTCTGCAGGGCTCCTATAATTCACCCCTCCACTTT
J: TRBJ2-7; size: NA; V: TRBV27; D: NA; CDR3: CASSIRDSYEQYF; DNA: TGTGCCAGCAGTATCCGGGACTCCTACGAGCAGTACTTC
J: TRBJ1-1; size: NA; V: TRBV6-6; D: TRBD1; CDR3: CASSVGGYTEAFF; DNA: TGTGCCAGCAGTGTAGGGGGCTACACTGAAGCTTTCTTT
J: TRBJ1-1; size: few; V: TRBV4-1; D: NA; CDR3: CASSLPGHQNTEAFF; DNA: TGTGCCAGCAGCCTGCCGGGACACCAGAACACTGAAGCTTTCTTT
J: TRBJ2-7; size: once; V: TRBV6-5; D: TRBD2; CDR3: CASSRLAGGIEQYF; DNA: TGTGCCAGCAGTCGACTAGCGGGAGGGATTGAGCAGTACTTC
J: TRBJ1-2; size: NA; V: TRBV7-3; D: NA; CDR3: CASSSTGANSLYGYTF; DNA: TGTGCCAGCAGCTCTACCGGGGCGAACAGCCTCTATGGCTACACCTTC
J: TRBJ1-2; size: few; V: TRBV5-6; D: NA; CDR3: CASSTRGWYGYTF; DNA: TGTGCCAGCAGCACCCGGGGGTGGTATGGCTACACCTTC
J: TRBJ2-2; size: medium-sized; V: TRBV19; D: NA; CDR3: CASNVPGSTGELFF; DNA: TGTGCCAGTAACGTCCCCGGTAGCACCGGGGAGCTGTTTTTT
J: TRBJ2-7; size: once; V: TRBV4-2; D: NA; CDR3: CASSQGHSYEQYF; DNA: TGTGCCAGCAGCCAAGGACACTCCTACGAGCAGTACTTC
J: TRBJ1-2; size: NA; V: TRBV23-1; D: TRBD1; CDR3: CASSHSGTGRETNYGYTF; DNA: TGCGCCAGCAGTCATTCCGGGACAGGGAGGGAAACTAACTATGGCTACACCTTC
J: TRBJ2-7; size: NA; V: TRBV18; D: TRBD2; CDR3: CASSSSGSAYEQYF; DNA: TGTGCCAGCTCATCTAGCGGGAGCGCTTACGAGCAGTACTTC
J: TRBJ1-1; size: few; V: TRBV11-1; D: TRBD1; CDR3: CASSLGTGRNTEAFF; DNA: TGTGCCAGCAGCTTGGGGACAGGACGGAACACTGAAGCTTTCTTT
J: TRBJ2-3; size: few; V: TRBV7-3; D: NA; CDR3: CASSLVSGRTDTQYF; DNA: TGTGCCAGCAGCTTAGTAAGTGGGCGCACAGATACGCAGTATTTT
J: TRBJ2-1; size: NA; V: TRBV14; D: NA; CDR3: CASSPHLASYNEQFF; DNA: TGTGCCAGCAGTCCCCATCTAGCCTCCTACAATGAGCAGTTCTTC
J: TRBJ1-5; size: NA; V: TRBV19; D: NA; CDR3: CASSIGGGQPQHF; DNA: TGTGCCAGTAGTATTGGGGGTGGTCAGCCCCAGCATTTT
J: TRBJ2-7; size: large; V: TRBV25-1; D: TRBD1; CDR3: CASSERQGAYEQYF; DNA: TGTGCCAGCAGTGAACGACAGGGAGCCTACGAGCAGTACTTC
J: TRBJ2-1; size: few; V: TRBV7-2; D: NA; CDR3: CASSLGLSLNNEQFF; DNA: TGTGCCAGCAGCTTAGGTCTATCCTTGAACAATGAGCAGTTCTTC
J: TRBJ1-2; size: NA; V: TRBV5-4; D: NA; CDR3: CASSLKGNYGYTF; DNA: TGTGCCAGCAGCTTGAAGGGAAACTATGGCTACACCTTC
J: TRBJ2-1; size: NA; V: TRBV9; D: NA; CDR3: CASSSRGNNEQFF; DNA: TGTGCCAGCAGCTCGCGGGGCAACAATGAGCAGTTCTTC
J: TRBJ2-2; size: few; V: TRBV7-6; D: NA; CDR3: CASSLVRSPNTGELFF; DNA: TGTGCCAGCAGCTTAGTCCGGAGCCCGAACACCGGGGAGCTGTTTTTT